The next 12 T cell receptor beta chains were all read from a single sample in a study of blood T cells in healthy people across ages (dated by TCRdb to the mid-2010s). To prepare the library, 5' RACE was applied. The data were produced on an Illumina HiSeq 2500. A second about 7 to 12 cycle PCR used a sample-barcoded 5' primer and a J-beta primer mix. Starting from the raw public reads, TCRdb applied fastp trimming at Q25, assembled clones with MiXCR and retained in-frame beta chains. For every CDR3 protein sequence, its rows merge into one entry that carries the most common genes and DNA. The sample data list 2 million or so distinct CDR3 sequences, and roughly 52% of these were observed just once. The ten top clones hold roughly 2.1% of the sample. Sequencing was performed on blood. Source of these receptors: a woman between 40 and 55 years old in good health.

In this sample, this clonotype turned up a few times. The chain carries TRBV7-9 and TRBJ2-7; 8 positions match TRBD1. The assigned J gene may be wrong: the sequence end matches TRBJ2-5 better. Germline CDR1 and CDR2: SEHNR and FQNEAQ (reference sequence). The CDR3 is made up of 13 amino acids. CDR3 coding DNA: TGTGCCAGCGGCACGACAGGGGTAGAGACCCAGTACTTC. Residues: CASGTTGVETQYF.

The V and J genes are TRBV2 and TRBJ1-6; the D gene is possibly TRBD1 (5 bases). The CDR3 contains 16 residues. The V end was cut by 5 bases, the J end by 7 bases, with 18 bases between. Germline CDR1 reads SNHLY; CDR2 reads FYNNEI. This CDR3 is CASSPTGAGLNSPLHF. DNA for the CDR3: TGTGCCAGCAGTCCCACCGGGGCAGGGTTAAATTCACCCCTCCACTTT.

The chain joins TRBV24-1 to TRBJ2-7, with D possibly matching TRBD1 (7 bases). The assigned J gene may be wrong: the sequence end matches TRBJ2-4 better. This CDR3 has 16 amino acids. Looked up from germline, CDR1 is KGHDR and CDR2 is SFDVKD. CDR3 coding DNA: TGTGCCACCAGTGACCCGGGAGAGGGGGCCTTTCACATTCAGTACTTC. Translated, it gives CATSDPGEGAFHIQYF.

This clonotype was observed a handful of times. The rearrangement links TRBV29-1 to TRBJ2-1; 7 nucleotides match TRBD1. CDR1 is SQVTM, CDR2 ANQGSEA, per germline. The CDR3 contains 14 residues. V lost 7 bases, J lost 7 bases, and 13 bases stayed unmatched. DNA of the CDR3: TGCAGCGGGAACAGGGGCCTCACTGGGAATGAGCAGTTCTTC. This codes for CSGNRGLTGNEQFF.

This clonotype has only one observation. CDR3 loop: CASSPTASGGVTDTQYF. The CDR3 region has the DNA TGTGCCAGCAGCCCCACGGCTAGCGGGGGAGTGACAGATACGCAGTATTTT. The rearrangement links TRBV4-2 to TRBJ2-3; TRBD2 matches at 10 bases. This CDR3 comprises 17 residues. Losses at the gene ends were 4 bases for V and 3 bases for J; bases not matched to a gene: 10. Germline CDR1 and CDR2: LGHNA and YNFKEQ.

A single count supports this clonotype. This sequence joins TRBV20-1 and TRBJ2-3; 8 positions match TRBD2. Germline values: CDR1 DFQATT, CDR2 SNEGSKA (reference sequence). Trimming removed 5 bases from V and 2 bases from J; junction bases left unmatched: 12. The CDR3 spans 16 residues. The CDR3 DNA sequence: TGCAGTGCTCAACGACCGGGACTAGGGGACACAGATACGCAGTATTTT. Its translation is CSAQRPGLGDTDTQYF.

The chain carries TRBV7-8 and TRBJ2-1; unclear D gene. Germline CDR1 and CDR2: SGHVS and FQNEAQ. V lost 5 bases to trimming and J lost 2 bases, with 10 bases between them. This CDR3 spans 14 amino acids. The CDR3 loop is CASSPFGTYNEQFF. CDR3 coding DNA: TGTGCCAGCAGCCCTTTTGGTACCTACAATGAGCAGTTCTTC.

V is TRBV20-1 and J is TRBJ2-1; 7 bases are shared with TRBD2. The J segment lost 7 bases and the V segment lost 1 base, leaving 19 bases of the junction unmatched. This CDR3 spans 18 amino acids. The germline V gene encodes CDR1 DFQATT and CDR2 SNEGSKA (reference sequence). CDR3 nucleotides: TGCAGTGCTAGAGCTGGGGGACGGAGACTAGCCAGGGAAAATGAGCAGTTCTTC. This gives the protein CSARAGGRRLARENEQFF.

This clonotype showed up just a few times. V gene TRBV10-3 combines with J gene TRBJ2-5, with D maybe TRBD2 (6 bases). Between the trimmed V and J ends, which lost 3 bases and 2 bases, there was a span of 13 bases. The germline CDR1 and CDR2 sequences are ENHRY and SYGVKD. The CDR3 is 15 amino acids. The chain's CDR3 is CAISEGRGRQETQYF. Written as DNA, the CDR3 is TGTGCCATCAGTGAAGGGCGGGGCCGTCAAGAGACCCAGTACTTC.

This clonotype was seen only a few times. The genes are TRBV6-5 and TRBJ1-2, with 8 positions matching TRBD1. The ends lost 8 bases at V and 8 bases at J; junction bases unmatched: 7. The CDR3 runs 12 residues. The germline V gene has CDR1 MNHEY and CDR2 SVGAGI. CDR3 in DNA: TGTGCCAGCGTCGACAGGGGCAAAGGCTACACCTTC. This translates into CASVDRGKGYTF.

This rearrangement joins TRBV25-1 to TRBJ1-2; the match to TRBD1 covers 9 bases. Germline V gives CDR1 MGHDK, CDR2 SYGVNS. V was clipped by 5 bases and J by 7 bases; unmatched bases: 5. The CDR3 extends over 13 amino acids. Here the CDR3 reads CASSPTGGPGYTF. CDR3 nucleotide sequence: TGTGCCAGCAGTCCCACAGGGGGCCCTGGCTACACCTTC.

The chain combines TRBV10-3 with TRBJ2-5, with D uncertain. Germline V CDR1 and CDR2: ENHRY, SYGVKD. The ends were cut back, 0 bases at V and 1 base at J, with 9 bases in the middle. The CDR3 runs to 15 residues. CDR3 sequence reads: CAISESKGIQETQYF. The CDR3 DNA reads as TGTGCCATCAGTGAGTCGAAGGGTATCCAAGAGACCCAGTACTTC.